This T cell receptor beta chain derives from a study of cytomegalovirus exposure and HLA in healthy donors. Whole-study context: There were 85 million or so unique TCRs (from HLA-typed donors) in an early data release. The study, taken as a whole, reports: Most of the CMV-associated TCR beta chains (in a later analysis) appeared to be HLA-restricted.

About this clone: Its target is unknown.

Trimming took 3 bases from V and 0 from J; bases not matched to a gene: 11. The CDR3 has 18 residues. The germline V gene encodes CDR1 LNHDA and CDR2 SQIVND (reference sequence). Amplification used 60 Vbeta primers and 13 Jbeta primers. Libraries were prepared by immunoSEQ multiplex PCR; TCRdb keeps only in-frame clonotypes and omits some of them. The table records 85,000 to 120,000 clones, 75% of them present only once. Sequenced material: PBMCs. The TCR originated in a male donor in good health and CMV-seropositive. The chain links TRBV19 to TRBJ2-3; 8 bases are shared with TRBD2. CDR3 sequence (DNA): TGTGCCAGTAGTATTGGCCCACGGGGGGGAACAAGCACAGATACGCAGTATTTT. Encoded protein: CASSIGPRGGTSTDTQYF.